These T cell receptor beta chains were read from a single sample in a study of Japanese encephalitis immunity and Zika vaccine responses. Each CDR3 protein gets one entry after TCRdb re-called the 5' RACE reads with MiXCR. The sample table sets out roughly 83 distinct CDR3 sequences. Specimen: antigen-activated CD4+ T cells from blood, cultured, collected during a Zika inactivated vaccine study. The source is an adult woman who received an inactivated Zika virus vaccine. The CDR3 runs from the conserved cysteine through the conserved F or W. D genes are given only for firm matches. The size entry is marked missing in some rows and otherwise reads once, few, many or a size class.

TRBJ1-2 | NA | large | TRBV6-1 | TGTGCCAGCATTCAATCAGGCGGGAACTATGGCTACACCTTC | CASIQSGGNYGYTF
TRBJ1-1 | NA | large | TRBV11-2 | TGTGCCAGCAGAAAGGGCCTGGCTAACACTGAAGCTTTCTTT | CASRKGLANTEAFF
TRBJ1-1 | NA | large | TRBV28 | TGTGCCAGCAGTTTAGAGGGGATCCCTGAAGCTTTCTTT | CASSLEGIPEAFF
TRBJ1-6 | NA | large | TRBV11-2 | TGTGCCAGCAGCTTAGACACAGCCTATAATTCACCCCTCCACTTT | CASSLDTAYNSPLHF
TRBJ1-6 | NA | NA | TRBV18 | TGTGCCAGCGCATTATCCTCTAATTCACCCCTCCACTTT | CASALSSNSPLHF
TRBJ2-7 | NA | large | TRBV2 | TGTGCCAGCAGTGAGGACGGAGCCCCTTACTCCTACGAGCAGTACTTC | CASSEDGAPYSYEQYF
TRBJ2-4 | TRBD2 | NA | TRBV4-1 | TGCGCCAGCAGCCGATTAGCGGGGGTGGCCAAAAACATTCAGTACTTC | CASSRLAGVAKNIQYF
TRBJ2-5 | NA | hyperexpanded | TRBV4-1 | TGCGCCAGCAGCCCCATAAAGACTACCCAAGAGACCCAGTACTTC | CASSPIKTTQETQYF
TRBJ2-3 | TRBD2 | few | TRBV14 | TGTGCCAGCAGCCACCTAGCGGGGGCCACTAGCACAGATACGCAGTATTTT | CASSHLAGATSTDTQYF
TRBJ2-3 | NA | large | TRBV6-5 | TGTGCCAGCACCCCGAGAGGGGGTAGGGCAGATACGCAGTATTTT | CASTPRGGRADTQYF
TRBJ1-6 | NA | hyperexpanded | TRBV9 | TGTGCCAGCACCACGGGACGCAGAAATTCACCCCTCCACTTT | CASTTGRRNSPLHF
TRBJ2-5 | NA | large | TRBV29-1 | TGCAGCGTTGCAGGCAAGGGGGAGACCCAGTACTTC | CSVAGKGETQYF
TRBJ2-1 | TRBD1 | hyperexpanded | TRBV24-1 | TGTGCCACCAGTGATTCGGCAGGGGGCGTTATCGATGAGCAGTTCTTC | CATSDSAGGVIDEQFF
TRBJ1-1 | NA | large | TRBV4-1 | TGCGCCAGCAGCCCCCCCACCTTCACCTCGAACACTGAAGCTTTCTTT | CASSPPTFTSNTEAFF
TRBJ1-2 | TRBD1 | few | TRBV3-1 | TGTGCCAGCAGCCAAGGACAGGGGGCTTACGGCTACACCTTC | CASSQGQGAYGYTF
TRBJ2-5 | NA | hyperexpanded | TRBV6-1 | TGTGCCAGCAGTGCGGTGTTAGGAGAGACCCAGTACTTC | CASSAVLGETQYF
TRBJ2-5 | TRBD2 | large | TRBV13 | TGTGCCAGCAGCTTACCCTTAGGGACTAGCGGAGTCTCTTGGACCCAGTACTTC | CASSLPLGTSGVSWTQYF
TRBJ2-2 | NA | hyperexpanded | TRBV5-1 | TGCGCCAGCAGCCCGAACACCGGGGAGCTGTTTTTT | CASSPNTGELFF
TRBJ2-3 | NA | few | TRBV4-1 | TGCGCCAGCAGCCAAATTTTGGGACTGCCTACAGATACGCAGTATTTT | CASSQILGLPTDTQYF
TRBJ1-4 | NA | large | TRBV19 | TGTGCCAGTAGACCAGCAGGGAATGAAAAACTGTTTTTT | CASRPAGNEKLFF
TRBJ2-1 | NA | hyperexpanded | TRBV5-1 | TGCGCCAGCAGCTTGGGGGGGGGCCGGAATGAGCAGTTCTTC | CASSLGGGRNEQFF
TRBJ1-2 | NA | NA | TRBV21-1 | TGTGCCAGCAGGACAGCGGTAAACTATGGCTACACCTTC | CASRTAVNYGYTF
TRBJ2-3 | NA | large | TRBV11-2 | TGTGCCAGCAGCTTAGATCTGGAGACTACGCAGTATTTT | CASSLDLETTQYF
TRBJ2-3 | NA | hyperexpanded | TRBV5-6 | TGTGCCAGCAGCTTGGACCTCGGCCTCTCCACAGATACGCAGTATTTT | CASSLDLGLSTDTQYF
TRBJ1-1 | NA | large | TRBV13 | TGTGCCAGCAGCTTAGTTGCGATGGGGATGTTCGGAGCTGAAGCTTTCTTT | CASSLVAMGMFGAEAFF
TRBJ2-7 | NA | hyperexpanded | TRBV24-1 | TGTGCCACCAGTGATTCGAGACGGGACGGATACGAGCAGTACTTC | CATSDSRRDGYEQYF
TRBJ1-1 | TRBD1 | NA | TRBV18 | TGTGCCAGCTCTTGGACAGGGAACACTGAAGCTTTCTTT | CASSWTGNTEAFF
TRBJ2-7 | NA | once | TRBV6-6 | TGTGTCAGCGGGTCAGGGACCTACGAGCAGTACTTC | CVSGSGTYEQYF
TRBJ2-7 | TRBD2 | large | TRBV20-1 | TGCAGTGCTAGTCCTGGGACTAGCGGGAGGTGGGGAGAGCAGTACTTC | CSASPGTSGRWGEQYF
TRBJ2-4 | TRBD2 | NA | TRBV4-1 | TGCGCCAGCAGCCGATTAGCGGGGGTGGTCAAAAACATTCAGTACTTC | CASSRLAGVVKNIQYF
TRBJ1-1 | TRBD1 | large | TRBV7-9 | TGTGCCAGCAGCTTAGAAGTGACAGGGGCCGAAGCTTTCTTT | CASSLEVTGAEAFF
TRBJ2-5 | NA | large | TRBV18 | TGTGCCAGCTCACCACCTGGTAAGGGGATCCAAGAGACCCAGTACTTC | CASSPPGKGIQETQYF
TRBJ1-2 | NA | large | TRBV24-1 | TGTGCCACCAGTGATGGTGCAACAGGGAACTATGGCTACACCTTC | CATSDGATGNYGYTF
TRBJ2-4 | NA | medium-sized | TRBV7-2 | TGTGCCAGCAGCTTAGATGGGAGGCGGGACATTCAGTACTTC | CASSLDGRRDIQYF
TRBJ1-2 | NA | large | TRBV5-1 | TGCGCCAGCAGCTTGGGACCGGAGAGGTATGGCTACACCTTC | CASSLGPERYGYTF
TRBJ1-1 | NA | hyperexpanded | TRBV28 | TGTGCCAGCAGTTCCCATGGGAAGAACACTGAAGCTTTCTTT | CASSSHGKNTEAFF
TRBJ1-1 | TRBD1 | hyperexpanded | TRBV6-5 | TGTGCCAGCAGTTACGCGGACAGGTTAGGGAGAAGGATGAACACTGAAGCTTTCTTT | CASSYADRLGRRMNTEAFF
TRBJ2-3 | TRBD1 | hyperexpanded | TRBV5-1 | TGCGCCAGCAGCTCGAGCCCCACAGGGGCCCACAAAGATACGCAGTATTTT | CASSSSPTGAHKDTQYF
TRBJ1-2 | NA | large | TRBV29-1 | TGCAGCGTGACCCTGTTGGATAACTATGGCTACACCTTC | CSVTLLDNYGYTF
TRBJ1-6 | NA | large | TRBV6-5 | TGTGCCAGCAGTTCCAAGGGGGATTCACCCCTCCACTTT | CASSSKGDSPLHF